Each of the 27 T cell receptor beta chains below was sequenced from the same sample in a study of T cell responses to AZD1222 COVID-19 vaccine. Using immunoSEQ multiplex PCR, the repertoire was profiled, and TCRdb retains in-frame clones only, with some absent. The sample consists of about 140,000 clones, about 80% of them appearing once. The sample in question was peripheral blood, obtained on day 0 of AZD1222 vaccination. These receptors all stem from an adult in good health.

This chain links TRBV6-5 with TRBJ2-1; maybe TRBD2 (7 bases). The germline V gene has CDR1 MNHEY and CDR2 SVGAGI. The CDR3 is 15 amino acids. Trimming removed 5 bases from V and 2 bases from J, with 13 bases in between. CDR3 DNA sequence: TGTGCCAGCAGTACCGAGGGGGGGGCCTACAATGAGCAGTTCTTC. This gives the protein CASSTEGGAYNEQFF.

This chain connects TRBV9 to TRBJ1-4, with TRBD1 matching over 7 bases. The V gene end was trimmed by 3 bases and the J gene end by 4 bases; junction bases not matched to a gene: 6. This CDR3 contains 15 residues. Germline CDR1 is SGDLS and CDR2 is YYNGEE. CDR3 nucleotide sequence: TGTGCCAGCAGCGCGGAACAGGGGTATAATGAAAAACTGTTTTTT. It encodes CASSAEQGYNEKLFF.

This chain joins TRBV5-1 and TRBJ1-2; TRBD1 aligns across 9 bases. Per the germline V gene, CDR1 is SGHRS and CDR2 is YFSETQ. Losses at the gene ends were 0 bases for V and 2 bases for J; bases not matched to a gene: 5. The CDR3 runs 16 residues. This chain's CDR3 is CASSLGRTGDNYGYTF. The CDR3 DNA reads as TGCGCCAGCAGCTTGGGACGGACAGGGGACAACTATGGCTACACCTTC.

This chain uses TRBV6-1 with TRBJ1-2, with 9 bases matching TRBD1. The V gene end was trimmed by 0 bases and the J gene end by 10 bases; junction bases not matched to a gene: 9. CDR3 length equals 15 residues. The V gene's germline CDR1 is MNHNS and CDR2 SASEGT. CDR3 nucleotide sequence: TGTGCCAGCAGTGAAGCGGACAGGGGCCCGCAACTCTACACCTTC. This codes for CASSEADRGPQLYTF.

V gene TRBV21-1 combines with J gene TRBJ2-1; the table's D call, TRBD2, was not checked against the DNA. TRBV21-1 is reported as a pseudogene. The CDR3 sequence is 16 residues long. The CDR3: CASSKMGRRVCNEQFF. Here the CDR3 DNA reads TGTGCCAGCAGCAAAATGGGGAGAAGAGTCTGCAATGAGCAGTTCTTC.

CDR3 coding DNA: TGTGCCAGCAGCCCACCCAGATCATTTATCTTAGAGACCCAGTACTTC. Its protein is CASSPPRSFILETQYF. The genes are TRBV28 and TRBJ2-5, with D unresolved. Germline V lookup: CDR1 MDHEN, CDR2 SYDVKM. The V end lost 6 bases, the J end lost 4 bases, and 21 bases lay between the germline ends. The CDR3 spans 16 residues.

The chain links TRBV12-3 or TRBV12-4 to TRBJ1-4; no clear D. V dropped 3 bases and J dropped 5 bases, with 4 bases sitting between them. The CDR3 is 12 residues long. Here the CDR3 reads CASSLNNEKLFF. CDR3 nucleotides: TGTGCCAGCAGTTTGAACAATGAAAAACTGTTTTTT.

This clone was seen a single time. V and J are TRBV3-1 (or the pseudogene TRBV3-2) and TRBJ1-2; TRBD1 aligns across 7 bases. The germline CDR1 and CDR2 sequences are LGHDT and YNNKEL (reference sequence). After removal of 8 bases from V and 6 bases from J, the junction contained 12 bases not matched to a gene. CDR3 size: 14 residues. This CDR3 reads CASALPGQRNGYTF. The CDR3 DNA reads as TGTGCCAGCGCCCTCCCGGGACAGAGGAATGGCTACACCTTC.

This chain connects TRBV7-2 to TRBJ2-2; D not certain. Germline CDR1 and CDR2: SGHTA and FQGNSA. The length of the CDR3 is 12 residues. The germline V and J ends were trimmed by 3 bases and 7 bases, with 6 bases remaining between them. CDR3 residues: CASSFWGGELFF. CDR3 DNA sequence: TGTGCCAGCAGCTTTTGGGGCGGGGAGCTGTTTTTT. Combining the CDR3 with reference TRBV7-2 and TRBJ2-2 gives the whole variable domain GAGVSQSPSNKVTEKGKDVELRCDPISGHTALYWYRQSLGQGLEFLIYFQGNSAPDKSGLPSDRFSAERTGGSVSTLTIQRTQQEDSAVYLCASSFWGGELFFGEGSRLTVL.

The chain carries TRBV28 and TRBJ1-6; 7 bases match TRBD1. The CDR3 is 15 amino acids. The J segment lost 10 bases and the V segment lost 6 bases, leaving 12 bases of the junction unmatched. CDR1 is MDHEN and CDR2 is SYDVKM in the germline V gene. The chain's CDR3 is CASRHRTGFRSPLHF. In nucleotides, the CDR3 is TGTGCCAGCAGACATCGGACAGGTTTTAGATCACCCCTCCACTTT.

The rearrangement links TRBV2 to TRBJ1-1; a possible D gene is TRBD1 (6 bases). There are 14 residues in the CDR3. V gave up 5 bases and J gave up 0 bases, with 10 bases separating them. The germline gives CDR1 SNHLY, CDR2 FYNNEI. CDR3: CASSLQGLNTEAFF. The CDR3, as DNA: TGTGCCAGCAGTCTACAGGGTTTGAACACTGAAGCTTTCTTT.

The CDR3 reads CASSLIPNPKNNQPQHF. CDR3 DNA sequence: TGTGCCAGCAGCTTGATTCCGAACCCTAAAAACAATCAGCCCCAGCATTTT. V is TRBV5-5 and J is TRBJ1-5; D gene ambiguous. This CDR3 contains 17 residues. Trimming pared 1 base from V and 3 bases from J, leaving 17 bases between. Germline V gene sequence: CDR1 SGHKS, CDR2 YYEKEE (reference sequence).

This sequence joins TRBV27 and TRBJ1-2; the D gene is possibly TRBD1 (5 bases). Deletions cut 0 bases from V and 8 bases from J, with 10 bases between. This CDR3 spans 13 amino acids. Per germline, CDR1 MNHEY and CDR2 SMNVEV (reference sequence). DNA for the CDR3: TGTGCCAGCAGTTTATCGGGGGGGACCGGCTACACCTTC. This sequence encodes CASSLSGGTGYTF.

The rearrangement links TRBV5-4 to TRBJ1-2; the D gene is possibly TRBD1 (6 bases). Trimming removed 3 bases from V and 1 base from J, with 13 bases in between. The CDR3 has 15 amino acids. Germline V lookup: CDR1 SGHNT, CDR2 YYREEE (reference sequence). CDR3 amino acids: CASSSPGTNNYGYTF. The DNA for the CDR3 is TGTGCCAGCAGCTCTCCAGGGACAAATAACTATGGCTACACCTTC. The full variable domain, with the rest looked up from reference TRBV5-4 and TRBJ1-2, is ETGVTQSPTHLIKTRGQQVTLRCSSQSGHNTVSWYQQALGQGPQFIFQYYREEENGRGNFPPRFSGLQFPNYSSELNVNALELDDSALYLCASSSPGTNNYGYTFGSGTRLTVV.

The chain carries TRBV28 and TRBJ2-7; 9 bases line up with TRBD1. The CDR3 is made up of 15 amino acids. Germline lookup yields CDR1 MDHEN and CDR2 SYDVKM. Trimming cost V 7 bases and J 4 bases; bases outside gene matches: 11. The CDR3 DNA is TGTGCCAGCACCGGAGGGGGACAGGGCCCTTACGAGCAGTACTTC. It yields the protein CASTGGGQGPYEQYF.

This chain connects TRBV19 to TRBJ1-5; the D gene is possibly TRBD1 (5 bases). Germline V CDR1 and CDR2: LNHDA, SQIVND (reference sequence). CDR3 size: 14 residues. The V gene lost 6 bases and the J gene lost 5 bases, with 14 bases spanning the gap. DNA of the CDR3: TGTGCCAGTAGCCGCAGGGAAAATTATCAGCCCCAGCATTTT. This translates into CASSRRENYQPQHF.

The chain's CDR3 is CASTETDKDIQYF. The CDR3 DNA sequence: TGTGCCAGCACCGAGACAGACAAGGACATTCAGTACTTC. The genes are TRBV12-3 or TRBV12-4 and TRBJ2-4; TRBD1 is a possible D gene (5 bases). The V end was cut by 7 bases, the J end by 8 bases, with 15 bases between. The CDR3 is 13 amino acids.

This clone turned up a few times. The chain couples TRBV4-1 to TRBJ1-1; 8 bases fit TRBD1. The germline V gene has CDR1 MGHRA and CDR2 YSYEKL. The CDR3 loop spans 14 amino acids. Trimming at V came to 6 bases and at J to 3 bases, leaving 6 bases not matched to a gene. The CDR3 here is CASSPGQGDTEAFF. CDR3 nucleotide sequence: TGCGCCAGCAGTCCCGGACAGGGAGACACTGAAGCTTTCTTT.

This chain links TRBV28 with TRBJ2-5; weak D call: TRBD1 (7 bases). The V gene's germline CDR1 is MDHEN and CDR2 SYDVKM. Trimming removed 5 bases from V and 5 bases from J, with 21 bases in between. The CDR3 extends over 16 amino acids. DNA for the CDR3: TGTGCCAGCAGTATTAGGACCCCAGGGGGGATGGAGACCCAGTACTTC. Its translation is CASSIRTPGGMETQYF.

This sequence joins TRBV19 and TRBJ2-5, with TRBD2 matching 13 bases. CDR1 is LNHDA, CDR2 SQIVND, per germline (reference sequence). The V and J ends lost 5 bases and 0 bases, in that order; junction bases with no gene match: 0. CDR3 length: 15 residues. CDR3 DNA: TGTGCCAGTAGTGGGACTAGCGGGGACCAAGAGACCCAGTACTTC. As protein: CASSGTSGDQETQYF.

CDR3 DNA sequence: TGTGCCAGCAGTTACTCGGGCATAGAATTTAACTATGGCTACACCTTC. Residues: CASSYSGIEFNYGYTF. This chain uses TRBV6-6 with TRBJ1-2; D unclear. Germline V gene lookup returns CDR1 MNHNY and CDR2 SVGAGI (reference sequence). CDR3 length equals 16 residues. V lost 0 bases to trimming and J lost 1 base, with 12 bases between them.

V gene TRBV2 combines with J gene TRBJ2-6; the D is unclear. This CDR3 has 13 residues. V shed 6 bases and J shed 3 bases, with 6 bases lying between them. From germline, CDR1 is SNHLY and CDR2 FYNNEI. CDR3 residues: CASSGGGANVLTF. CDR3 in DNA: TGTGCCAGCAGCGGTGGTGGGGCCAACGTCCTGACTTTC.

The chain recombines TRBV19 with TRBJ1-2, with 7 bases lining up with TRBD1. V lost 4 bases and J lost 6; bases outside the gene matches: 5. From germline, CDR1 is LNHDA and CDR2 SQIVND (reference sequence). This CDR3 contains 13 residues. The CDR3 DNA follows: TGTGCCAGTAGTAACAGGGGAAATAATGGCTACACCTTC. Amino acid sequence: CASSNRGNNGYTF.

The CDR3 nucleotides read TGTGCCAGCACCCCCGGGTTCCGTGGCAATCAGCCCCAGCATTTT. It translates to CASTPGFRGNQPQHF. V gene TRBV6-5 combines with J gene TRBJ1-5; D not certain. The V gene's germline CDR1 is MNHEY and CDR2 SVGAGI. The CDR3 sequence is 15 residues long. Trimming cost V 7 bases and J 2 bases, with 15 bases left between them.

The rearrangement uses TRBV5-1 and TRBJ2-3; unclear D gene. Germline-derived CDR1 and CDR2 are SGHRS and YFSETQ. V was trimmed by 0 bases and J by 0 bases, leaving 5 bases between them. The CDR3 runs 14 residues. CDR3 nucleotides: TGCGCCAGCAGCTTGGGGATTAGCACAGATACGCAGTATTTT. The encoded protein is CASSLGISTDTQYF.

The chain combines TRBV4-2 with TRBJ1-4; D perhaps matches TRBD1 (5 bases). Germline-derived CDR1 and CDR2 are LGHNA and YNFKEQ. The CDR3 sequence is 14 residues long. Trimming cost V 1 base and J 5 bases, with 8 bases left between them. The chain's CDR3 is CASSQGQRNEKLFF. The CDR3 DNA is TGTGCCAGCAGCCAAGGACAGAGAAATGAAAAACTGTTTTTT.

The CDR3 DNA sequence: TGTGCCAGCAGCTGGTTACAGGGGTATCAGCCCCAGCATTTT. Its translation is CASSWLQGYQPQHF. The chain carries TRBV21-1 and TRBJ1-5; TRBD1 is the table's D call and was not checked against the DNA. TRBV21-1 is listed as a pseudogene. This CDR3 has 14 residues.